The 12 T cell receptor beta chains presented below share a single source sample, sequenced in a study of identical twins. TCRdb reanalysed the 5' RACE reads using MiXCR and keeps one entry per CDR3 protein. Of about 810,000 distinct CDR3 sequences listed, 9% to 15% are singletons. The data also belong to a second study, concerning yellow fever vaccine responses in identical twins.

Sequencing was carried out using PBMCs. These TCRs come from a young woman in good health.

The chain carries TRBV19 and TRBJ2-1, with 13 bases matching TRBD2. This CDR3 spans 17 amino acids. V gave up 3 bases and J gave up 7 bases; unmatched junction bases: 9. CDR1 LNHDA and CDR2 SQIVND come from the germline V gene (reference sequence). CDR3 bases: TGTGCCAGTAGTATCGGATTAGGACTAGCGGGGGCTAATGAGCAGTTCTTC. This sequence encodes CASSIGLGLAGANEQFF.

This clonotype has only a few counts. The rearrangement uses TRBV12-3 or TRBV12-4 and TRBJ2-7, with TRBD1 identical over 7 bases. V shed 7 bases, J shed 2 bases, and the junction held 8 bases outside the gene matches. This CDR3 is built from 14 residues. The CDR3 sequence is CASTQTGTAYEQYF. The CDR3 region has the DNA TGTGCCAGCACCCAAACCGGGACAGCCTACGAGCAGTACTTC.

This clonotype occurred many times. The chain has TRBV20-1 and TRBJ1-1; TRBD1 matches at 7 bases. Germline loops: CDR1 DFQATT, CDR2 SNEGSKA (reference sequence). The CDR3 runs 13 residues. The V and J ends lost 5 bases and 1 base, in that order; junction bases with no gene match: 4. The CDR3 here is CSAPRGWNTEAFF. The CDR3, as DNA: TGCAGTGCTCCCAGGGGGTGGAACACTGAAGCTTTCTTT.

This clonotype has just a few counts. The genes are TRBV12-3 or TRBV12-4 and TRBJ2-1, with 10 nucleotides matching TRBD1. CDR3 size: 16 residues. Trimming at V came to 3 bases and at J to 8 bases, leaving 10 bases not matched to a gene. The CDR3 DNA reads TGTGCCAGCAGTTTCCCCGGGACAGGGGTAGGCGATGAGCAGTTCTTC. Translation gives CASSFPGTGVGDEQFF.

This clonotype was seen a few times. The chain couples TRBV5-1 to TRBJ2-3; tentatively, D is TRBD2 (6 bases). V was clipped by 4 bases and J by 9 bases, with 12 bases between them. Germline values: CDR1 SGHRS, CDR2 YFSETQ. There are 12 residues in the CDR3. The chain's CDR3 is CASSPGLPTQYF. CDR3 nucleotide sequence: TGCGCCAGCAGCCCGGGACTGCCCACGCAGTATTTT.

This sequence joins TRBV11-2 and TRBJ1-1; 7 bases agree with TRBD1. V shed 5 bases, J shed 7 bases, and the junction held 13 bases outside the gene matches. Looked up from germline, CDR1 is SGHAT and CDR2 is FQNNGV. The CDR3 loop spans 15 amino acids. CDR3 in DNA: TGTGCCAGCAGCCCATTTAGAGACAGGGTTAATGAAGCTTTCTTT. This translates into CASSPFRDRVNEAFF. Together with reference TRBV11-2 and TRBJ1-1, the CDR3 gives the full variable domain: EAGVAQSPRYKIIEKRQSVAFWCNPISGHATLYWYQQILGQGPKLLIQFQNNGVVDDSQLPKDRFSAERLKGVDSTLKIQPAKLEDSAVYLCASSPFRDRVNEAFFGQGTRLTVV.

This chain joins TRBV29-1 and TRBJ2-5; tentatively, D is TRBD1 (6 bases). The germline gives CDR1 SQVTM, CDR2 ANQGSEA. CDR3 size: 14 residues. V lost 7 bases and J lost 2, with 17 bases in between. CDR3 region: CSALMGAGQETQYF. Here the CDR3 DNA reads TGCAGCGCCCTCATGGGGGCCGGTCAAGAGACCCAGTACTTC.

This clonotype was seen repeatedly, ten times or more. The chain recombines TRBV12-3 or TRBV12-4 with TRBJ2-2; tentatively, D is TRBD2 (6 bases). Trimming removed 7 bases from V and 3 bases from J, with 21 bases in between. The CDR3 sequence is 17 residues long. CDR3 in amino acids: CASTQIKGGLYTGELFF. The CDR3 DNA follows: TGTGCCAGCACCCAAATCAAAGGCGGACTATACACCGGGGAGCTGTTTTTT.

The genes are TRBV7-3 and TRBJ2-6; no firm D call. The CDR3 runs to 15 residues. Germline CDR1 is SGHTA and CDR2 is FQGTGA. With 4 bases removed from V and 2 bases from J, the gap between germline ends came to 9 bases. CDR3 residues: CASSSFSTGANVLTF. The CDR3, as DNA: TGTGCCAGCAGCTCGTTTAGTACTGGGGCCAACGTCCTGACTTTC.

The V gene is TRBV5-1, the J gene TRBJ2-5; D uncertain. Trimming took off 0 bases at V and 2 bases at J, with 11 bases between the two ends. The germline CDR1 and CDR2 sequences are SGHRS and YFSETQ. The CDR3 extends over 15 amino acids. In nucleotides, the CDR3 is TGCGCCAGCAGCTTGGATTTAGGTACACAAGAGACCCAGTACTTC. Protein sequence: CASSLDLGTQETQYF.

This clonotype has only a few counts. The V and J genes are TRBV3-1 and TRBJ1-1; D gene ambiguous. The ends were cut back, 0 bases at V and 7 bases at J, with 9 bases in the middle. This CDR3 is 13 amino acids long. Germline assignment: CDR1 LGHDT and CDR2 YNNKEL (reference sequence). The CDR3 DNA is TGTGCCAGCAGCCAAGAGATTTCTGGTGAAGCTTTCTTT. Residues: CASSQEISGEAFF. Full variable domain (outside the CDR3, taken from reference TRBV3-1 and TRBJ1-1): DTAVSQTPKYLVTQMGNDKSIKCEQNLGHDTMYWYKQDSKKFLKIMFSYNNKELIINETVPNRFSPKSPDKAHLNLHINSLELGDSAVYFCASSQEISGEAFFGQGTRLTVV.

This clonotype was seen repeatedly, ten times or more. The chain links TRBV11-2 to TRBJ1-5; D is uncertain. Trimming left V 2 bases short and J 3 bases short, with 5 bases between. The CDR3 runs to 13 residues. Germline loops: CDR1 SGHAT, CDR2 FQNNGV. The CDR3, as DNA: TGTGCCAGCAGCTTATCCCTCAATCAGCCCCAGCATTTT. Translating it yields CASSLSLNQPQHF.